This entry lists 10 T cell receptor beta chains sequenced from one sample in a study of T cell responses to AZD1222 COVID-19 vaccine (dated by TCRdb to about 2021). The sample's time point label, decoded: baseline before first vaccination. Receptors were amplified or captured by the immunoSEQ multiplex PCR assay. TCRdb mirrors the immuneACCESS table, restricted to in-frame sequences. Some clones are absent from its copies; in checked studies, under half trace to an unresolved V gene, and the reason for the others is unknown. The table for this sample lists 90,000 or so clones; 75% to 90% of them were counted only once. The ten most abundant clones make up 16% of the sample. The sequenced sample was peripheral blood, obtained on day 0 of AZD1222 vaccination. The receptor source for this set is an adult in good health.

The table lists this clone with a count of one. The rearrangement joins TRBV3-1 (or the pseudogene TRBV3-2) to TRBJ2-5; no reliable D call. The ends were cut back, 0 bases at V and 1 base at J, with 9 bases in the middle. The germline CDR1 and CDR2 sequences are LGHDT and YNNKEL (reference sequence). This CDR3 is 15 amino acids long. The CDR3, as DNA: TGTGCCAGCAGCCAAGATACCGGGCCCCAAGAGACCCAGTACTTC. This translates into CASSQDTGPQETQYF.

The gene calls are TRBV5-5 and TRBJ2-1; 8 nucleotides match TRBD1. Germline assignment: CDR1 SGHKS and CDR2 YYEKEE (reference sequence). J was trimmed by 4 bases and V by 3 bases; bases with no gene match: 6. The CDR3 consists of 15 residues. The CDR3 nucleotides are TGTGCCAGCAGCTCCTGGACAGGGCGTTACAATGAGCAGTTCTTC. Protein product: CASSSWTGRYNEQFF.

This chain links TRBV11-1 with TRBJ2-7; either TRBD1 or TRBD2 may fit D (5 bases each). The germline CDR1 and CDR2 sequences are SGHAT and FQDESV (reference sequence). V lost 5 bases and J lost 2, with 19 bases in between. This CDR3 is built from 16 residues. The CDR3 here is CASSRPRGQDTYEQYF. The CDR3 DNA reads as TGTGCCAGCAGCCGCCCCCGGGGCCAGGATACCTACGAGCAGTACTTC.

The V and J genes are TRBV5-4 and TRBJ1-6, with D possibly matching TRBD1 (6 bases). The CDR3 has 15 residues. Per germline, CDR1 SGHNT and CDR2 YYREEE (reference sequence). V lost 0 bases and J 7 bases, leaving 11 bases between the germline ends. The CDR3 region has the DNA TGTGCCAGCAGCTTGGCCGGGGGGCAGAATTCACCCCTCCACTTT. Its protein is CASSLAGGQNSPLHF.

The J gene is TRBJ2-1, the V gene TRBV27; 10 nucleotides align to TRBD2. This CDR3 has 16 residues. V lost 5 bases and J lost 7; bases outside the gene matches: 11. Germline V CDR1 and CDR2: MNHEY, SMNVEV (reference sequence). The CDR3 here is CASSPLTSGKKNEQFF. In nucleotides, the CDR3 is TGTGCCAGCAGTCCGCTAACTAGCGGGAAAAAGAATGAGCAGTTCTTC.

This clone was recorded a few times. V and J are TRBV28 and TRBJ1-3; no reliable D call. From germline, CDR1 is MDHEN and CDR2 SYDVKM. Trimming removed 2 bases from V and 6 bases from J, with 14 bases in between. The CDR3 extends over 15 amino acids. The CDR3 is CASSLPGTVKNTIYF. The CDR3 DNA is TGTGCCAGCAGTTTACCGGGTACAGTTAAAAACACCATATATTTT.

Only one count was recorded for this clone. The genes are TRBV7-8 and TRBJ1-5, with D tentatively TRBD1 (5 bases). This CDR3 contains 17 residues. The V gene lost 5 bases and the J gene lost 0 bases, with 17 bases spanning the gap. CDR1 is SGHVS, CDR2 FQNEAQ, per germline. This CDR3 reads CASSDRGAAFSNQPQHF. DNA of the CDR3: TGTGCCAGCAGCGACCGCGGGGCAGCTTTTAGCAATCAGCCCCAGCATTTT.

This chain uses TRBV5-1 with TRBJ2-1; 12 nucleotides align to TRBD2. The germline V gene encodes CDR1 SGHRS and CDR2 YFSETQ. The length of the CDR3 is 17 residues. V lost 1 base and J lost 7; bases outside the gene matches: 9. CDR3 nucleotides: TGCGCCAGCAGCTTGAGGGCTAGCGGGAGGGCCTGGAATGAGCAGTTCTTC. This codes for CASSLRASGRAWNEQFF.

V and J are TRBV18 and TRBJ1-1; TRBD1 agrees at 12 bases. The CDR3 length is 16 residues. J gave up 1 base and V 6 bases, and 6 bases lay outside the gene matches. Looked up from germline, CDR1 is KGHSH and CDR2 is LQKENI. CDR3 sequence reads: CASSRDRGRRNTEAFF. CDR3 nucleotides: TGTGCCAGCTCCAGGGACAGGGGGCGCAGGAACACTGAAGCTTTCTTT.

The rearrangement links TRBV28 to TRBJ1-6; the D gene is possibly TRBD1 (5 bases). In germline, CDR1 is MDHEN, CDR2 SYDVKM. This CDR3 comprises 15 residues. The germline V and J ends were trimmed by 6 bases and 5 bases, with 14 bases remaining between them. CDR3 loop: CASSPPGGHNSPLHF. For the CDR3, the DNA is TGTGCCAGCAGCCCCCCCGGGGGACATAATTCACCCCTCCACTTT.